This T cell receptor beta chain was profiled in a study of CD8+CD57+ T cells in acquired aplastic anemia (dated 2018 in TCRdb). A note on the overall study: A mean of around 3.3 ug of DNA, ranging from roughly 0.19 to 30 ug, was extracted from sorted CD4+ and CD8+ cells. A CD8+CD57+ expansion meant a frequency higher than the mean frequency seen in healthy subjects.

The germline V and J ends show losses of 6 bases and 1 base respectively, and no gene match explains 17 bases of the junction. CDR1 and CDR2 are drawn from the germline V gene: SGHAT, FQNNGV. The CDR3 goes from the cysteine to the phenylalanine over 18 residues. Left in the record is the CDR3 DNA by itself, 54 bases read in frame from the first base. Here is what the overall study found, with its caveats: Between patients and healthy controls, no significant difference in CD8+ Simpson's diversity was found (P=0.060). Roughly 30 CD8+ CDR3 sequences were shared between patients and controls but appeared highly expressed in patients and within their immunodominant clones.

As to this clonotype: Its antigen is currently not known. The input lacks base qualities; no much larger clone sits a single base away.

The patients picked for sequencing were ones in whom flow cytometry had shown an expansion of CD8+CD57+ cells. Every patient had a diagnosis of severe acquired aplastic anemia based on International Study of Aplastic Anemia and Agranulocytosis and Camitta criteria. At the time blood was sampled, none of the patients had received any therapy. In this study, sorted CD4+ and CD8+ T cells from the blood of healthy subjects and of severe aplastic anemia patients had their TCR repertoires deep-sequenced. Patients were enrolled in the USA under clinicaltrials.gov protocols 00001620, 01623167, 00001397, 00071045, 00081523 and 00961064. Ficoll-Paque density gradient centrifugation was used to isolate peripheral blood mononuclear cells. Before DNA extraction, CD4+ and CD8+ T cells were sorted by FACS or by magnetic beads. Genomic DNA was used as template for profiling of TCR beta VDJ combinations and CDR3 sequences. TCR repertoire sequencing was run on an Illumina HiSeq 2000. Processing in the source paper ran as follows. Repertoires were assessed using TRBV/TRBJ rearrangement plots, CDR3 size and DJ length profiles, and Simpson's diversity index. Whichever DNA sequence was most abundant in the deep sequencing data was defined as the immunodominant clone. CDR3 amino acid sequences were checked for sharing between subjects and were compared against published repertoires and the VDJdb database. The public reads were run again by TCRdb, first through fastp at Q25 and then through MiXCR, and only productive beta chains were kept. Every CDR3 protein is listed once, alongside the most common genes and DNA of its rows. These V and J calls rely on TCRdb rather than the paper's analysis. For this sample the table gives under 500,000 distinct CDR3 sequences, of which around 32% were detected only once. The top ten hold under 0.95% of the sample.

The sample was sorted CD4+, CD8+, or CD8+CD57+ T cells (not recorded which) from PBMCs. This sequence uses TRBV11-2 and TRBJ2-5, with TRBD2 matching 7 junction bases. This clonotype was obtained from a human donor with aplastic anemia. This receptor has the CDR3 CASRCRFFGRGGQETQYF. The DNA is TGTGCCAGCAGATGCCGATTTTTTGGGAGGGGAGGCCAAGAGACCCAGTACTTC.